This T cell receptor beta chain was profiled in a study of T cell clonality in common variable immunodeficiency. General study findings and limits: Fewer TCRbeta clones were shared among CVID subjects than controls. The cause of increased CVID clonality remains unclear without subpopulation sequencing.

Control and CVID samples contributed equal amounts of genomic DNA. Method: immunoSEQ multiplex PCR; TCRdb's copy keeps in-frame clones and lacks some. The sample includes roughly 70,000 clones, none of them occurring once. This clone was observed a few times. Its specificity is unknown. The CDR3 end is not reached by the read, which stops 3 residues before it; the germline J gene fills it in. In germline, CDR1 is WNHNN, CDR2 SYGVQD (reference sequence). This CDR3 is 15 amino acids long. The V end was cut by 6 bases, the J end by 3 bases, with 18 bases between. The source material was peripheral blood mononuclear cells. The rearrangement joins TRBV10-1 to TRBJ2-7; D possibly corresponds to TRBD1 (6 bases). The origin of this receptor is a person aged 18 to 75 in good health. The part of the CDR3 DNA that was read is TGCGCCAGCAGCCCGTACACAGGGATGCTCTACGAG. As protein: CASSPYTGMLYE. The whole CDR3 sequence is CASSPYTGMLYEQYF.